The 9 T cell receptor beta chains reported below all come from one sample, sequenced in a study of cytomegalovirus exposure and HLA in healthy donors. A multiplex PCR was run with 60 Vbeta primers and 13 Jbeta primers. Clones were read by immunoSEQ multiplex PCR, and TCRdb kept only the in-frame ones, dropping some. This table holds 150,000 to 200,000 clones, about 76% found once. The sample comprised PBMCs. All receptors derive from a female donor in good health and CMV-seronegative.

The rearrangement links TRBV5-6 to TRBJ2-7, with 12 bases fitting TRBD1. V shed 4 bases, J shed 3 bases, and the junction held 5 bases outside the gene matches. CDR1 and CDR2 from the germline V gene are SGHDT and YYEEEE. CDR3 length: 15 amino acids. The CDR3 here is CASSPRDRGRYEQYF. The CDR3 DNA sequence: TGTGCCAGCAGCCCCCGGGACAGGGGGCGCTACGAGCAGTACTTC.

This sequence joins TRBV7-3 and TRBJ1-2; 11 bases are shared with TRBD1. This CDR3 spans 16 amino acids. Trimming took 5 bases from V and 5 from J; bases not matched to a gene: 10. Looked up from germline, CDR1 is SGHTA and CDR2 is FQGTGA. For the CDR3, the DNA is TGTGCCAGCAGCGGCCGGACAGGGGGCTCTTCGTATGGCTACACCTTC. Amino acids: CASSGRTGGSSYGYTF.

This chain joins TRBV6-5 and TRBJ2-7, with 8 bases matching TRBD1. The CDR3 loop spans 14 amino acids. Germline values: CDR1 MNHEY, CDR2 SVGAGI. J lost 5 bases, V lost 4 bases, and 7 bases had no gene match. For the CDR3, the DNA is TGTGCCAGCAGTTTCCTACGGACAGGGCACGAGCAGTACTTC. Translated, it gives CASSFLRTGHEQYF.

The rearrangement uses TRBV11-2 and TRBJ2-2, with D possibly being TRBD2 (7 bases). Germline lookup yields CDR1 SGHAT and CDR2 FQNNGV. The ends were cut back, 0 bases at V and 5 bases at J, with 13 bases in the middle. The CDR3 length is 16 residues. Written as DNA, the CDR3 is TGTGCCAGCAGCTTAGATGGGGGGGGGCCGACCGGGGAGCTGTTTTTT. It codes for CASSLDGGGPTGELFF. Complete variable domain (other parts from reference TRBV11-2 and TRBJ2-2): EAGVAQSPRYKIIEKRQSVAFWCNPISGHATLYWYQQILGQGPKLLIQFQNNGVVDDSQLPKDRFSAERLKGVDSTLKIQPAKLEDSAVYLCASSLDGGGPTGELFFGEGSRLTVL.

This clone was detected once. The gene calls are TRBV5-4 and TRBJ1-2; a possible D gene is TRBD1 (6 bases). Germline values: CDR1 SGHNT, CDR2 YYREEE (reference sequence). V was trimmed by 0 bases and J by 3 bases, leaving 12 bases between them. There are 15 residues in the CDR3. The CDR3 DNA reads TGTGCCAGCAGCTTGGCACAGGGTGGGGACTATGGCTACACCTTC. This gives the protein CASSLAQGGDYGYTF.

The chain couples TRBV4-1 to TRBJ2-5; 9 positions match TRBD2. Germline CDR1 and CDR2: MGHRA and YSYEKL. The CDR3 covers 17 residues. V was pared by 5 bases and J by 4 bases, with 14 bases of the junction left unmatched. The CDR3, as DNA: TGCGCCAGCAGCTTGACGGATGCGCGGGGGGGTACAGAGACCCAGTACTTC. Encoded protein: CASSLTDARGGTETQYF.

V gene TRBV15 combines with J gene TRBJ2-1; D perhaps matches TRBD1 (5 bases). Germline V gene sequence: CDR1 LNHNV, CDR2 YYDKDF (reference sequence). The CDR3 is made up of 15 amino acids. V lost 0 bases to trimming and J lost 3 bases, with 9 bases between them. The CDR3 region has the DNA TGTGCCACCAGCAGAGACAGGGCGAACTACAATGAGCAGTTCTTC. Its protein is CATSRDRANYNEQFF.

This clone was counted between two and nine times. This rearrangement joins TRBV19 to TRBJ2-7, with D unclear. Trimming shortened V by 4 bases and J by 5 bases, and 3 bases separated the two germline ends. The CDR3 has 10 amino acids. Germline V gene lookup returns CDR1 LNHDA and CDR2 SQIVND (reference sequence). CDR3 bases: TGTGCCAGTAGTACTAACGAGCAGTACTTC. Its protein is CASSTNEQYF.

The chain has TRBV30 and TRBJ1-4; 10 nucleotides agree with TRBD1. V lost 5 bases to trimming and J lost 8 bases; unmatched junction nucleotides: 5. This CDR3 contains 13 residues. Germline CDR1 reads GTSNPN; CDR2 reads SVGIG (reference sequence). The CDR3 bases are TGTGCCTGGGGACAGGGGGTCGGGGAAAAACTGTTTTTT. This encodes CAWGQGVGEKLFF.